This T cell receptor beta chain was captured by sequencing in a study of OX40 agonist ivuxolimab in advanced cancers. Overall study: A mean age of about 59 years, range about 20 to 79, was recorded, and around 85% were male.

A note on this clone: Its antigen is not identified.

This CDR3 region has 16 residues. The germline gives CDR1 LNHDA, CDR2 SQIVND (reference sequence). Between the trimmed V and J ends, which lost 1 base and 2 bases, there was a span of 15 bases. TCRdb keeps only in-frame clones here, not all; method: immunoSEQ multiplex PCR. The sample contains about 77,000 clones, approximately 85% of which appear only once. Whole-study findings and limits: Near-lowest levels of clonal expansion characterized partial responders at 0.1-3.0 mg/kg.

Sequenced material: CD4+ or CD8+ T cells sorted from blood, taken in a trial of the OX40 agonist ivuxolimab. The TCR originated in an adult with an advanced solid tumor such as melanoma, head and neck, liver or kidney cancer. This rearrangement joins TRBV19 to TRBJ2-7; maybe TRBD2 (7 bases). CDR3 sequence (DNA): TGTGCCAGTAGTATAGCCCTAGGGGAGGGGGCCTACGAGCAGTACTTC. Translating it yields CASSIALGEGAYEQYF.